The clone carrying this T cell receptor beta chain was seen a handful of times. The source of the sample is a study of cytomegalovirus exposure and HLA in healthy donors. PCR was performed using 60 Vbeta and 13 Jbeta primers. Assay: immunoSEQ multiplex PCR; the TCRdb copy retains only in-frame clones and omits some. The data show 95,000 to 150,000 clones, with roughly 10% seen just once and 4.5% to 5% held by the top ten. This CDR3 has 12 amino acids. The V and J ends lost 5 bases and 5 bases respectively, with 9 bases between them. From germline, CDR1 is ENHRY and CDR2 SYGVKD. The chain combines TRBV10-3 with TRBJ2-5; no definite D call. The sequence derives from a woman aged 18-35 years in good health and CMV-seropositive. The specimen sequenced was PBMCs. CDR3: CAISPPGETQYF. For the CDR3, the DNA is TGTGCCATCAGTCCCCCCGGGGAGACCCAGTACTTC.